The rows below give T cell receptor beta chains drawn from one sample of a study of cytomegalovirus exposure and HLA in healthy donors. Generated by immunoSEQ multiplex PCR, the TCRdb table keeps only in-frame clones and is missing some. This repertoire shows approximately 170,000 clones, roughly nine tenths found once; its top ten account for approximately 2.9%. The source material was PBMCs. The source of these receptors is a woman aged 18-30 years in good health and CMV-seropositive. Both conserved end residues are part of each CDR3. Each record gives: J gene, clone size, CDR3 length, D gene, V gene, CDR3 DNA, CDR3 protein. The D gene is left open where the match is weak. The size field is filled for only some rows; it gives once, few, many or a size class.

TRBJ2-7,-,18,TRBD2,TRBV5-4,TGTGCCAGCAGCTTGTTGTCACTAGCGGGAGGTAGCTCCTACGAGCAGTACTTC,CASSLLSLAGGSSYEQYF
TRBJ2-1,-,17,-,TRBV5-4,TGTGCCAGCAGCTTGGCCCCGAGACGGAGCTCCTACAATGAGCAGTTCTTC,CASSLAPRRSSYNEQFF
TRBJ2-7,-,15,TRBD2,TRBV29-1,TGCAGCGTTAGAAGGAGACTAGCTCCCTCCTACGAGCAGTACTTC,CSVRRRLAPSYEQYF
TRBJ2-1,-,15,TRBD2,TRBV4-3,TGCGCCAGCAGCCAAGAGGGCGGGAGTCTTTATGAGCAGTTCTTC,CASSQEGGSLYEQFF
TRBJ2-1,-,13,-,TRBV11-3,TGTGCCAGCAGCTTGAGACAGCACAATGAGCAGTTCTTC,CASSLRQHNEQFF
TRBJ2-3,-,15,TRBD1,TRBV28,TGTGCCAGCAGTTTTTCGGGACAGGGTACAGATACGCAGTATTTT,CASSFSGQGTDTQYF
TRBJ2-1,-,15,-,TRBV7-2,TGTGCCAGCAGCGCCGACCAGGGGGGTTACAATGAGCAGTTCTTC,CASSADQGGYNEQFF
TRBJ2-2,-,15,TRBD1,TRBV7-7,TGTGCCAGCAGTTCCGGGACAGGGTCCACCGGGGAGCTGTTTTTT,CASSSGTGSTGELFF
TRBJ1-2,few,15,TRBD1,TRBV2,TGTGCCAGCAGTCCCCGGACAGGAAGTCTCTATGGCTACACCTTC,CASSPRTGSLYGYTF
TRBJ2-5,-,11,TRBD1,TRBV7-2,TGTGCCAGCAGCTCCGGACAGGGTAGGAACTTC,CASSSGQGRNF
TRBJ1-2,-,15,TRBD1,TRBV4-2,TGTGCCAGCAGCCAAGATCTACAGGGGAACTATGGCTACACCTTC,CASSQDLQGNYGYTF
TRBJ2-1,-,14,-,TRBV28,TGTGCCAGCAGGGGGCGGCGCTCCTACAATGAGCAGTTCTTC,CASRGRRSYNEQFF
TRBJ2-2,-,15,TRBD2,TRBV28,TGTGCCAGCAGTTTACTCGGGAGGGCCACCGGGGAGCTGTTTTTT,CASSLLGRATGELFF
TRBJ2-7,-,14,-,TRBV28,TGTGCCAGCAGTTCCAACCGGGACTCCTACGAGCAGTACTTC,CASSSNRDSYEQYF
TRBJ2-3,-,19,TRBD2,TRBV28,TGTGCCAGCAGTTTTTGGACTAGCGAGGGGATTTCTAGCACAGATACGCAGTATTTT,CASSFWTSEGISSTDTQYF
TRBJ2-7,-,17,TRBD1,TRBV14,TGTGCCAGCAGCCCGCGTTTAAGGGACAGGGGAGCTGGCGAGCAGTACTTC,CASSPRLRDRGAGEQYF
TRBJ1-5,-,15,-,TRBV7-2,TGTGCCAGCAGCTTAGCGGGGGCTGGGAATCAGCCCCAGCATTTT,CASSLAGAGNQPQHF
TRBJ2-2,-,15,-,TRBV7-6,TGTGCCAGCAGCCCTTTCGACACTTACACCGGGGAGCTGTTTTTT,CASSPFDTYTGELFF
TRBJ2-3,-,15,-,TRBV2,TGTGCCAGCAGTGAAGTAGGCGGTAGCACAGATACGCAGTATTTT,CASSEVGGSTDTQYF
TRBJ2-7,-,17,TRBD2,TRBV13,TGTGCCAGCAGCTTTAATGGTGCGGGGGGTAGCTCCTACGAGCAGTACTTC,CASSFNGAGGSSYEQYF
TRBJ1-6,-,15,-,TRBV2,TGTGCCAGCAGTACTGAGCAGGGGCGGCGGTCACCCCTCCACTTT,CASSTEQGRRSPLHF
TRBJ1-2,-,11,-,TRBV4-2,TGTGCCAGCAGCCAAGGAGATGGCTACACCTTC,CASSQGDGYTF
TRBJ1-2,-,12,-,TRBV29-1,TGCAGCGTTGCAGCGTCGGCCGATGGCTACACCTTC,CSVAASADGYTF
TRBJ1-5,once,15,TRBD1,TRBV15,TGTGCCACCAGCACGGACAGGGGAAAGAATCAGCCCCAGCATTTT,CATSTDRGKNQPQHF
TRBJ1-2,-,15,TRBD1,TRBV5-8,TGTGCCAGCAGCACCGGACAGGGCTTCTTTTCGGGCTACACCTTC,CASSTGQGFFSGYTF
TRBJ2-7,-,15,TRBD1,TRBV11-2,TGTGCCAGCAGCTTATCTGGACAGGACTTCTACGAGCAGTACTTC,CASSLSGQDFYEQYF
TRBJ2-1,-,14,-,TRBV9,TGTGCCAGCAGCGTAGGTCAAGGGGACAATGAGCAGTTCTTC,CASSVGQGDNEQFF
TRBJ2-7,-,14,-,TRBV19,TGTGCCAGTAGTAGGACCCAGGGCTCCTACGAGCAGTACTTC,CASSRTQGSYEQYF
TRBJ1-2,-,13,TRBD1,TRBV28,TGTGCCAGCACCACAGGACAGGTTTATGGCTACACCTTC,CASTTGQVYGYTF
TRBJ1-2,-,11,TRBD1,TRBV30,TGTGCCTGGAAGCAGGGGGGAGGCTACACCTTC,CAWKQGGGYTF
TRBJ2-7,-,16,TRBD1,TRBV19,TGTGCCAGTAGTATCGCCGGACAGGGCAGGCGTAACGAGCAGTACTTC,CASSIAGQGRRNEQYF
TRBJ2-7,-,15,TRBD1,TRBV6-5,TGTGCCAGCAGTCGAACGGGACAGGGGGCAGGCGAGCAGTACTTC,CASSRTGQGAGEQYF
TRBJ1-4,once,18,TRBD1,TRBV18,TGTGCCAGCTCACCCCGGTTCCTCGGCGGGACAGATAATGAAAAACTGTTTTTT,CASSPRFLGGTDNEKLFF
TRBJ2-3,-,17,-,TRBV7-9,TGTGCCAGCAGCTCCCGTGGAGGGGGCCTCAGCACAGATACGCAGTATTTT,CASSSRGGGLSTDTQYF
TRBJ2-3,-,18,TRBD2,TRBV5-1,TGCGCCAGCAGCCCACGTCAGAAGCGGGAGATTAGCACAGATACGCAGTATTTT,CASSPRQKREISTDTQYF
TRBJ2-5,-,19,TRBD2,TRBV15,TGTGCCACCAGCAGGGCCCCCGGACTAGCGGGTGAGGTGAAAGAGACCCAGTACTTC,CATSRAPGLAGEVKETQYF
TRBJ1-2,-,16,-,TRBV15,TGTGCCACCAGCAGAACTACGGCCCTAGCTAACTATGGCTACACCTTC,CATSRTTALANYGYTF
TRBJ1-3,-,16,-,TRBV5-1,TGCGCCAGCAGCGCTCTCCTACAGGGCTCTGGAAACACCATATATTTT,CASSALLQGSGNTIYF
TRBJ1-5,-,16,TRBD1,TRBV23-1,TGCGCCAGCAGTCAATCTAATGGAGGGGGCCGCCAGCCCCAGCATTTT,CASSQSNGGGRQPQHF
TRBJ1-3,-,15,TRBD1,TRBV5-1,TGCGCCAGCAGTTATCAGGACAGGGAGGTAGACACCATATATTTT,CASSYQDREVDTIYF
TRBJ1-3,-,16,TRBD1,TRBV7-9,TGTGCCAGCAGCTTTACAGGGGGCAGCTCTGGAAACACCATATATTTT,CASSFTGGSSGNTIYF
TRBJ2-7,few,11,TRBD2,TRBV20-1,TGCAGTGCTAGAGATGGGAGGGCCCAGTACTTC,CSARDGRAQYF
TRBJ2-5,-,15,-,TRBV7-9,TGTGCCAGCTCTCCTTTACCGGCCGGGGAGAGGCCCCAGTACTTC,CASSPLPAGERPQYF
TRBJ2-1,-,15,TRBD1,TRBV6-1,TGTGCCAGCAGTGTAATGGACAGGGTGTACAATGAGCAGTTCTTC,CASSVMDRVYNEQFF
TRBJ2-2,-,22,-,TRBV1,TGCACCAGCAGCCAAGATGCACCCGACAGACCCCGCTCCCGGCTAAACACCGGGGAGCTGTTTTTT,CTSSQDAPDRPRSRLNTGELFF
TRBJ1-4,-,15,TRBD1,TRBV19,TGTGCCAGTAGTGCATACAGGGGGGTTCGTGAAAAACTGTTTTTT,CASSAYRGVREKLFF
TRBJ2-3,once,16,TRBD1,TRBV5-6,TGTGCCAGCAGCTCCCCGGGACAGGGGGGCACAGATACGCAGTATTTT,CASSSPGQGGTDTQYF
TRBJ1-1,-,13,-,TRBV9,TGTGCCAGCAGCGTAGCTCCGGGGACTGAAGCTTTCTTT,CASSVAPGTEAFF
TRBJ1-2,-,14,-,TRBV6-1,TGTGCCAGCAGTGAAGGTCCGTATTATCGTGGCTACACCTTC,CASSEGPYYRGYTF
TRBJ1-1,-,13,-,TRBV14,TGTGCCAGCAGCCAAGTCAGAACGACTGAAGCTTTCTTT,CASSQVRTTEAFF
TRBJ2-3,-,16,TRBD2,TRBV5-8,TGTGCCAGCACCCCGGGGCTAGCGGTTCTCACAGATACGCAGTATTTT,CASTPGLAVLTDTQYF
TRBJ1-3,once,18,-,TRBV4-1,TGCGCCAGCAGCCAAGTTGGGGTCGGGGGGCTGTCTGGAAACACCATATATTTT,CASSQVGVGGLSGNTIYF
TRBJ1-1,-,13,-,TRBV5-1,TGCGCCAGCAGCCGGCGGCAGGGAACTGAAGCTTTCTTT,CASSRRQGTEAFF
TRBJ2-3,-,14,TRBD2,TRBV9,TGTGCCAGCCCCGGGGGGTGGCGCACAGATACGCAGTATTTT,CASPGGWRTDTQYF
TRBJ2-1,-,18,-,TRBV28,TGTGCCAGCAGTCCCGGCCCGGCGGGCCCGTCGTTTTACAATGAGCAGTTCTTC,CASSPGPAGPSFYNEQFF
TRBJ1-2,-,16,-,TRBV5-1,TGCGCCAGCAGCTTGGAGGTGCCAGGAGGTAACTATGGCTACACCTTC,CASSLEVPGGNYGYTF
TRBJ2-5,-,15,TRBD2,TRBV30,TGTGCCTGGAAAGGGACTAGAATTTTCCAAGAGACCCAGTACTTC,CAWKGTRIFQETQYF